One T cell receptor beta chain is described in this entry. A multiplex PCR was run with 60 Vbeta primers and 13 Jbeta primers. The method was immunoSEQ multiplex PCR; TCRdb's version includes in-frame clones alone and lacks a portion of them. The sample includes some 77,000 clones, over 70% of them seen just once. This record belongs to a study of cytomegalovirus exposure and HLA in healthy donors. The CDR3 consists of 14 residues. Germline V lookup: CDR1 GTSNPN, CDR2 SVGIG (reference sequence). The V gene end was trimmed by 5 bases and the J gene end by 4 bases; junction bases not matched to a gene: 9.

This chain links TRBV30 with TRBJ2-5, with 8 bases lining up with TRBD1. The receptor's source is a woman in her forties or fifties in good health and CMV-seropositive. Sequencing input: PBMCs. In DNA form, the CDR3 reads TGTGCCTGGGGGGCCACAGGGGGAGGAGAGACCCAGTACTTC. Protein: CAWGATGGGETQYF.